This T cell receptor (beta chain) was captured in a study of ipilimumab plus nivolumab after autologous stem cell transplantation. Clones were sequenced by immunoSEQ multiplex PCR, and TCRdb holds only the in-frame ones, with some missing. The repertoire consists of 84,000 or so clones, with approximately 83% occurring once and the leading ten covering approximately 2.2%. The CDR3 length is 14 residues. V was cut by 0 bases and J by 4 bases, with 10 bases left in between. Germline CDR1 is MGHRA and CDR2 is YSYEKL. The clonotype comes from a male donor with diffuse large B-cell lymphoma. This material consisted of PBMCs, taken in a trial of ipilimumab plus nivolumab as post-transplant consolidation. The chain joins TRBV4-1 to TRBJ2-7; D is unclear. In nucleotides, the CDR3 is TGCGCCAGCAGCCAAGATTCCGGGCAATACGAGCAGTACTTC. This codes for CASSQDSGQYEQYF.